Sequencing of this TCR beta chain was carried out in a study of T-cell reconstitution after alpha-beta-depleted transplantation in children. Unique molecular identifiers tagged the TCRbeta library. Each CDR3 protein is one row after TCRdb ran MiXCR on the PCR reads. This table holds over 400,000 distinct CDR3 sequences, over 40% found once. This clonotype was seen only a few times. The antigen is not known. Overall study results and limits: It was newly produced T cells that mostly accounted for T-cell counts and diversity one year after transplant. For some patients, TCRbeta diversity was high at day 60 because of recipient T cells and thymic progenitors that survived.

Sequencing was performed on PBMCs, taken before TCRalphabeta/CD19-depleted stem cell transplant. The TCR was taken from a girl aged 2 to 10 with aplastic anemia, due to receive a stem cell transplant.

Here the CDR3 DNA reads TGTGCCAGCAGTTTGGACAGGGATTCACCCCTCCACTTT. This translates into CASSLDRDSPLHF. This sequence joins TRBV28 and TRBJ1-6; TRBD1 aligns across 8 bases. V dropped 3 bases and J dropped 8; count of bases not matched to a gene: 0. Germline assignment: CDR1 MDHEN and CDR2 SYDVKM. The CDR3 length is 13 residues.